This T cell receptor beta chain was profiled in a study of blood T cells in healthy people across ages. In the study overall: Every two T cells gave about one barcoded beta molecule via template switching.

Trimming shortened V by 4 bases and J by 1 base, and 8 bases separated the two germline ends. The V gene's germline CDR1 is MDHEN and CDR2 SYDVKM. CDR3 length equals 14 residues. Alongside a J-beta primer mix, a sample-barcoded 5' primer served in a second PCR lasting roughly 6 to 11 cycles. TCRdb re-called the 5' RACE reads through MiXCR, storing one row per CDR3 protein. Altogether over a million distinct CDR3 sequences are present, roughly 45% being singletons, with the ten largest covering 6.5% to 10%. The origin of this receptor is a woman under 30 in good health. This rearrangement joins TRBV28 to TRBJ1-5; perhaps TRBD1 as D (5 bases). Sequencing was carried out using blood. This chain's CDR3 is CASSWDGSNQPQHF. In DNA, the CDR3 is TGTGCCAGCAGTTGGGACGGAAGCAATCAGCCCCAGCATTTT.